A selection of T cell receptor beta chains follows, all from one sample in a study of OX40 agonist ivuxolimab in advanced cancers. Clones were sequenced by immunoSEQ multiplex PCR, and TCRdb holds only the in-frame ones, with some missing. The table includes tens of thousands of clones, around 76% detected once. The input for sequencing was CD4+ or CD8+ T cells sorted from blood, taken in a trial of the OX40 agonist ivuxolimab. The receptors stem from an adult with an advanced solid tumor such as melanoma, head and neck, liver or kidney cancer. CDR3s include the opening cysteine and the closing phenylalanine or tryptophan. D genes are given only for firm matches. Clone size is stated in some rows and not others, as once, few, many or a class when expanded.

j_gene: TRBJ1-2
d_gene: TRBD1
abundance: .
v_gene: TRBV10-3
CDR3aa: CASLGTGDDGYTF
CDR3nt: TGTGCCTCCTTGGGGACAGGCGATGATGGCTACACCTTC

j_gene: TRBJ2-1
d_gene: TRBD2
abundance: few
v_gene: TRBV4-2
CDR3aa: CASSPTSGGPSYNEQFF
CDR3nt: TGTGCCAGCAGCCCAACGAGCGGGGGGCCTTCCTACAATGAGCAGTTCTTC

j_gene: TRBJ2-3
d_gene: .
abundance: .
v_gene: TRBV6-4
CDR3aa: CASSDSAGGADTQYF
CDR3nt: TGTGCCAGCAGTGACTCCGCAGGGGGGGCAGATACGCAGTATTTT

j_gene: TRBJ2-3
d_gene: TRBD1
abundance: .
v_gene: TRBV27
CDR3aa: CASSLMGQRTDTQYF
CDR3nt: TGTGCCAGCAGTCTCATGGGACAGCGCACAGATACGCAGTATTTT

j_gene: TRBJ2-5
d_gene: .
abundance: .
v_gene: TRBV9
CDR3aa: CASSVGGGAVQETQYF
CDR3nt: TGTGCCAGCAGCGTAGGGGGCGGCGCGGTACAAGAGACCCAGTACTTC

j_gene: TRBJ1-1
d_gene: .
abundance: .
v_gene: TRBV5-4
CDR3aa: CASSFPAVNTEAFF
CDR3nt: TGTGCCAGCAGCTTTCCCGCCGTGAACACTGAAGCTTTCTTT

j_gene: TRBJ1-3
d_gene: TRBD1
abundance: .
v_gene: TRBV4-3
CDR3aa: CASSPDRGKGNTIYF
CDR3nt: TGCGCCAGCAGCCCGGACAGGGGGAAGGGAAACACCATATATTTT

j_gene: TRBJ1-2
d_gene: .
abundance: .
v_gene: TRBV19
CDR3aa: CASSETSLGYTF
CDR3nt: TGTGCCAGTAGTGAGACATCTCTTGGCTACACCTTC

j_gene: TRBJ1-1
d_gene: .
abundance: .
v_gene: TRBV6-1
CDR3aa: CASSDRDAKTSEAFF
CDR3nt: TGTGCCAGCAGTGACCGGGACGCCAAGACCTCTGAAGCTTTCTTT

j_gene: TRBJ1-1
d_gene: TRBD1
abundance: .
v_gene: TRBV6-1
CDR3aa: CASSEASTGATEAFF
CDR3nt: TGTGCCAGCAGTGAAGCGTCGACAGGGGCGACTGAAGCTTTCTTT

j_gene: TRBJ2-5
d_gene: .
abundance: few
v_gene: TRBV4-2
CDR3aa: CASSLLAGRSETQYF
CDR3nt: TGTGCCAGCAGCCTCCTAGCAGGCAGGAGCGAGACCCAGTACTTC

j_gene: TRBJ1-1
d_gene: .
abundance: .
v_gene: TRBV7-9
CDR3aa: CASSRGMNTEAFF
CDR3nt: TGTGCCAGCAGCCGCGGAATGAACACTGAAGCTTTCTTT

j_gene: TRBJ2-3
d_gene: .
abundance: few
v_gene: TRBV7-2
CDR3aa: CASSPSPIQGTQYF
CDR3nt: TGTGCCAGCAGCCCTAGCCCGATTCAGGGAACGCAGTATTTT

j_gene: TRBJ2-6
d_gene: .
abundance: .
v_gene: TRBV29-1
CDR3aa: CSVAYSSWGTGANVLTF
CDR3nt: TGCAGCGTTGCGTACAGCTCCTGGGGGACTGGGGCCAACGTCCTGACTTTC

j_gene: TRBJ2-6
d_gene: .
abundance: .
v_gene: TRBV6-5
CDR3aa: CASSYAGANVLTF
CDR3nt: TGTGCCAGCAGTTACGCTGGGGCCAACGTCCTGACTTTC

j_gene: TRBJ2-2
d_gene: TRBD2
abundance: .
v_gene: TRBV4-2
CDR3aa: CASSQAGTSGGFTGELFF
CDR3nt: TGTGCCAGCAGCCAAGCCGGGACTAGCGGGGGGTTCACCGGGGAGCTGTTTTTT

j_gene: TRBJ2-5
d_gene: TRBD2
abundance: once
v_gene: TRBV5-1
CDR3aa: CASTAGGMTQYF
CDR3nt: TGCGCCAGCACAGCGGGGGGGATGACCCAGTACTTC

j_gene: TRBJ1-1
d_gene: .
abundance: .
v_gene: TRBV4-2
CDR3aa: CASSTGGLKGNTEAFF
CDR3nt: TGTGCCAGCAGCACCGGGGGCCTGAAGGGGAACACTGAAGCTTTCTTT

j_gene: TRBJ2-2
d_gene: TRBD2
abundance: .
v_gene: TRBV2
CDR3aa: CASSEAGLAGGELFF
CDR3nt: TGTGCCAGCAGTGAGGCTGGACTAGCGGGCGGGGAGCTGTTTTTT

j_gene: TRBJ2-2
d_gene: TRBD1
abundance: .
v_gene: TRBV5-1
CDR3aa: CASSLMTGETGELFF
CDR3nt: TGCGCCAGCAGCTTAATGACAGGGGAGACCGGGGAGCTGTTTTTT

j_gene: TRBJ2-3
d_gene: TRBD2
abundance: .
v_gene: TRBV7-3
CDR3aa: CASSLAASTDTQYF
CDR3nt: TGTGCCAGCAGCCTAGCGGCTAGCACAGATACGCAGTATTTT

j_gene: TRBJ1-1
d_gene: .
abundance: .
v_gene: TRBV19
CDR3aa: CASRNRDQNTEAFF
CDR3nt: TGTGCCAGTAGGAACAGGGATCAGAACACTGAAGCTTTCTTT

j_gene: TRBJ2-7
d_gene: TRBD1
abundance: .
v_gene: TRBV4-1
CDR3aa: CASSRQGGYEQYF
CDR3nt: TGCGCCAGCAGCCGACAGGGTGGTTACGAGCAGTACTTC

j_gene: TRBJ1-5
d_gene: TRBD1
abundance: .
v_gene: TRBV10-1
CDR3aa: CAGVGQTKPNSNQPQHF
CDR3nt: TGCGCCGGGGTGGGACAGACGAAACCAAATAGCAATCAGCCCCAGCATTTT

j_gene: TRBJ1-2
d_gene: .
abundance: .
v_gene: TRBV11-2
CDR3aa: CASSPQGDYGYTF
CDR3nt: TGTGCCAGCAGCCCACAGGGAGACTATGGCTACACCTTC

j_gene: TRBJ1-3
d_gene: .
abundance: .
v_gene: TRBV9
CDR3aa: CASSAPGGMGGNTIYF
CDR3nt: TGTGCCAGCAGCGCCCCGGGGGGAATGGGTGGAAACACCATATATTTT

j_gene: TRBJ2-1
d_gene: TRBD1
abundance: .
v_gene: TRBV11-3
CDR3aa: CASSPGPDRNEQFF
CDR3nt: TGTGCCAGCAGCCCAGGTCCGGACAGGAATGAGCAGTTCTTC

j_gene: TRBJ1-5
d_gene: .
abundance: .
v_gene: TRBV6-1
CDR3aa: CASTGHIDQPQHF
CDR3nt: TGTGCCAGCACAGGCCATATCGATCAGCCCCAGCATTTT

j_gene: TRBJ1-4
d_gene: TRBD1
abundance: .
v_gene: TRBV19
CDR3aa: CASSAFTGTGDEKLFF
CDR3nt: TGTGCCAGTAGTGCCTTCACCGGGACAGGGGATGAAAAACTGTTTTTT

j_gene: TRBJ2-5
d_gene: .
abundance: .
v_gene: TRBV7-6
CDR3aa: CASSLEGGETQYF
CDR3nt: TGTGCCAGCAGCTTAGAAGGAGGAGAGACCCAGTACTTC

j_gene: TRBJ2-5
d_gene: TRBD2
abundance: .
v_gene: TRBV6-1
CDR3aa: CASTLGGGRETQYF
CDR3nt: TGTGCCAGCACCCTGGGGGGAGGGAGAGAGACCCAGTACTTC

j_gene: TRBJ2-5
d_gene: .
abundance: .
v_gene: TRBV5-1
CDR3aa: CASRYQETQYF
CDR3nt: TGCGCCAGCAGGTACCAAGAGACCCAGTACTTC

j_gene: TRBJ1-1
d_gene: TRBD1
abundance: .
v_gene: TRBV5-6
CDR3aa: CASSFRQGRDANTEAFF
CDR3nt: TGTGCCAGCAGCTTTCGACAGGGACGAGATGCTAACACTGAAGCTTTCTTT

j_gene: TRBJ2-7
d_gene: TRBD1
abundance: .
v_gene: TRBV19
CDR3aa: CASSLRRDRVGEQYF
CDR3nt: TGTGCCAGTAGCCTGCGTAGGGACAGGGTTGGCGAGCAGTACTTC

j_gene: TRBJ2-3
d_gene: TRBD2
abundance: .
v_gene: TRBV4-2
CDR3aa: CASSQGLTSGGSTDTQYF
CDR3nt: TGTGCCAGCAGCCAGGGACTAACTAGCGGGGGGTCCACAGATACGCAGTATTTT

j_gene: TRBJ1-1
d_gene: TRBD1
abundance: medium-sized
v_gene: TRBV5-5
CDR3aa: CASSQQGGTEAFF
CDR3nt: TGTGCCAGCAGCCAACAGGGGGGCACTGAAGCTTTCTTT

j_gene: TRBJ2-1
d_gene: .
abundance: .
v_gene: TRBV5-4
CDR3aa: CASRSTGVNEQFF
CDR3nt: TGTGCCAGCAGATCTACAGGCGTGAATGAGCAGTTCTTC

j_gene: TRBJ2-5
d_gene: .
abundance: .
v_gene: TRBV5-1
CDR3aa: CASSSQETQYF
CDR3nt: TGCGCCAGCAGCTCCCAAGAGACCCAGTACTTC

j_gene: TRBJ2-2
d_gene: TRBD1
abundance: .
v_gene: TRBV7-2
CDR3aa: CASSLLSGQGANTGELFF
CDR3nt: TGTGCCAGCAGCTTATTATCCGGACAGGGGGCGAACACCGGGGAGCTGTTTTTT

j_gene: TRBJ1-6
d_gene: TRBD1
abundance: .
v_gene: TRBV4-2
CDR3aa: CASSHTDRRSNSPLHF
CDR3nt: TGTGCCAGCAGCCATACGGACAGGCGATCTAATTCACCCCTCCACTTT

j_gene: TRBJ2-5
d_gene: TRBD2
abundance: .
v_gene: TRBV6-1
CDR3aa: CASSELASGGHQTQYF
CDR3nt: TGTGCCAGCAGTGAATTGGCTAGCGGGGGGCACCAGACCCAGTACTTC

j_gene: TRBJ2-3
d_gene: TRBD2
abundance: .
v_gene: TRBV6-1
CDR3aa: CASIAGARLTDTQYF
CDR3nt: TGTGCCAGCATAGCGGGTGCGCGGCTCACAGATACGCAGTATTTT

j_gene: TRBJ1-5
d_gene: .
abundance: .
v_gene: TRBV18
CDR3aa: CASSPFNQPQHF
CDR3nt: TGTGCCAGCTCACCATTCAATCAGCCCCAGCATTTT

j_gene: TRBJ1-5
d_gene: .
abundance: .
v_gene: TRBV10-3
CDR3aa: CAISRTDNSNQPQHF
CDR3nt: TGTGCCATCAGCCGGACAGATAATAGCAATCAGCCCCAGCATTTT

j_gene: TRBJ1-2
d_gene: .
abundance: few
v_gene: TRBV21-1
CDR3aa: CASSRTQARANYGYTF
CDR3nt: TGTGCCAGCAGCAGGACGCAAGCTAGAGCTAACTATGGCTACACCTTC

j_gene: TRBJ2-7
d_gene: .
abundance: .
v_gene: TRBV6-6
CDR3aa: CASSRDGFYEQYF
CDR3nt: TGTGCCAGCAGTCGGGACGGATTCTACGAGCAGTACTTC

j_gene: TRBJ2-3
d_gene: .
abundance: .
v_gene: TRBV11-3
CDR3aa: CASTLRGETETTDTQYF
CDR3nt: TGTGCCAGCACCCTCAGGGGCGAGACAGAGACCACAGATACGCAGTATTTT

j_gene: TRBJ1-1
d_gene: .
abundance: .
v_gene: TRBV7-9
CDR3aa: CASSRMDRNTEAFF
CDR3nt: TGTGCCAGCAGCCGAATGGACAGGAACACTGAAGCTTTCTTT

j_gene: TRBJ1-6
d_gene: .
abundance: once
v_gene: TRBV11-3
CDR3aa: CASSLTLSSPLHF
CDR3nt: TGTGCCAGCAGCCTTACGCTTTCTTCACCCCTCCACTTT

j_gene: TRBJ1-4
d_gene: .
abundance: once
v_gene: TRBV25-1
CDR3aa: CASSEQINEKLFF
CDR3nt: TGTGCCAGCAGTGAACAGATTAATGAAAAACTGTTTTTT

j_gene: TRBJ1-2
d_gene: .
abundance: .
v_gene: TRBV5-1
CDR3aa: CASSLSGGPYYGYTF
CDR3nt: TGCGCCAGCAGCTTGAGTGGGGGCCCGTACTATGGCTACACCTTC

j_gene: TRBJ2-1
d_gene: TRBD1
abundance: .
v_gene: TRBV9
CDR3aa: CASSPQGQGVGEQFF
CDR3nt: TGTGCCAGCAGCCCCCAGGGACAGGGGGTGGGGGAGCAGTTCTTC

j_gene: TRBJ2-3
d_gene: TRBD2
abundance: once
v_gene: TRBV5-6
CDR3aa: CASSSTGTTRTDTQYF
CDR3nt: TGTGCCAGCAGCTCGACCGGGACTACCCGCACAGATACGCAGTATTTT

j_gene: TRBJ2-7
d_gene: .
abundance: .
v_gene: TRBV6-4
CDR3aa: CASSDWGRYEQYF
CDR3nt: TGTGCCAGCAGTGACTGGGGTAGGTACGAGCAGTACTTC

j_gene: TRBJ1-5
d_gene: TRBD1
abundance: .
v_gene: TRBV19
CDR3aa: CASSTLPGQGDQPQHF
CDR3nt: TGTGCCAGTAGTACCCTGCCTGGACAGGGGGATCAGCCCCAGCATTTT

j_gene: TRBJ1-6
d_gene: TRBD1
abundance: .
v_gene: TRBV4-3
CDR3aa: CASSQEYRGDSPLHF
CDR3nt: TGCGCCAGCAGCCAAGAATACAGGGGTGATTCACCCCTCCACTTT

j_gene: TRBJ1-6
d_gene: .
abundance: .
v_gene: TRBV30
CDR3aa: CAWSDVGNNSPLHF
CDR3nt: TGTGCCTGGAGTGACGTGGGAAATAATTCACCCCTCCACTTT

j_gene: TRBJ2-7
d_gene: .
abundance: .
v_gene: TRBV11-2
CDR3aa: CASGPGGSREQYF
CDR3nt: TGTGCCAGCGGCCCAGGGGGGTCCCGCGAGCAGTACTTC

j_gene: TRBJ2-7
d_gene: .
abundance: .
v_gene: TRBV11-2
CDR3aa: CASSLFREQYF
CDR3nt: TGTGCCAGCAGCTTATTCCGGGAGCAGTACTTC